The 14 T cell receptor beta chains below all came from one sample that was sequenced in a study of prognosis after radiotherapy for stage I lung cancer. Two-round multiplex PCR amplified TCR beta CDR3 from genomic DNA. The authors ran first-round PCR with primers specific to each TRBV and TRBJ gene. Using its own MiXCR run on the multiplex PCR reads, TCRdb lists one record per CDR3 protein. The repertoire holds about 30,000 distinct CDR3 sequences, with over 45% as singletons. The sequencing used PBMCs, collected before or after stereotactic body radiation therapy (not recorded which). Receptors originate from a donor of 50 years or more with non-small cell lung cancer.

The chain joins TRBV27 to TRBJ1-6, with D perhaps matching TRBD1 (5 bases). Trimming removed 6 bases at V and 6 bases at J, with 12 bases between. CDR1 is MNHEY and CDR2 is SMNVEV in the germline V gene (reference sequence). There are 14 residues in the CDR3. The DNA of the CDR3 is TGTGCCAGCAGGGCGGGACGGTTTAATTCACCCCTCCACTTT. Translated: CASRAGRFNSPLHF.

This clonotype was recorded at least ten times. This chain uses TRBV5-6 with TRBJ2-1; 10 bases align to TRBD2. V lost 0 bases to trimming and J lost 6 bases; unmatched junction nucleotides: 3. In germline, CDR1 is SGHDT, CDR2 YYEEEE. This CDR3 region has 15 residues. CDR3 protein: CASSLASGSGNEQFF. CDR3 in DNA: TGTGCCAGCAGCTTGGCTAGCGGGAGTGGCAATGAGCAGTTCTTC.

As regards this clonotype: The junction does not match germline at one end; this may be a read error. The rearrangement uses TRBV7-9 and TRBJ1-2, with 7 bases identical to TRBD1. This CDR3 is 14 amino acids long. Germline assignment: CDR1 SEHNR and CDR2 FQNEAQ (reference sequence). The CDR3 reads CASREFQGDYGYAF. CDR3 DNA sequence: TGTGCCAGCAGAGAATTTCAGGGGGACTATGGCTACGCCTTC.

This chain joins TRBV7-9 and TRBJ2-3, with D possibly matching TRBD1 (7 bases). CDR1 SEHNR and CDR2 FQNEAQ come from the germline V gene (reference sequence). The CDR3 totals 13 residues. Trimming shortened V by 7 bases and J by 7 bases, and 15 bases separated the two germline ends. The DNA for the CDR3 is TGTGCCAGCATCCCCCAGGGGGGATATACGCAGTATTTT. Its protein is CASIPQGGYTQYF.

The table lists this clonotype with many counts. The J gene is TRBJ2-1, the V gene TRBV10-3; the match to TRBD2 covers 8 bases. CDR3 length: 15 amino acids. V lost 5 bases to trimming and J lost 7 bases; unmatched junction nucleotides: 10. The V gene's germline CDR1 is ENHRY and CDR2 SYGVKD. CDR3 in amino acids: CAISRAGVIRNEQFF. DNA of the CDR3: TGTGCCATCAGTCGAGCGGGAGTTATTAGAAATGAGCAGTTCTTC.

The chain uses TRBV20-1 and TRBJ1-2; 11 positions agree with TRBD1. The germline V gene has CDR1 DFQATT and CDR2 SNEGSKA (reference sequence). J was trimmed by 4 bases and V by 6 bases; bases with no gene match: 13. The CDR3 totals 16 residues. The CDR3 loop reads CSAQPRTGGGGYGYTF. CDR3 nucleotide sequence: TGCAGTGCCCAGCCAAGGACAGGGGGCGGGGGCTATGGCTACACCTTC.

This clonotype was detected ten times or more. The genes are TRBV7-8 and TRBJ2-5; no reliable D call. Germline loops: CDR1 SGHVS, CDR2 FQNEAQ. V lost 2 bases, J lost 6 bases, and 13 bases lay in between. The CDR3 extends over 14 amino acids. CDR3 coding DNA: TGTGCCAGCAGCTTACTCACCCGAGGAAAGACCCAGTACTTC. Encoded protein: CASSLLTRGKTQYF. Full variable domain (outside the CDR3, taken from reference TRBV7-8 and TRBJ2-5): GAGVSQSPRYKVAKRGQDVALRCDPISGHVSLFWYQQALGQGPEFLTYFQNEAQLDKSGLPSDRFFAERPEGSVSTLKIQRTQQEDSAVYLCASSLLTRGKTQYFGPGTRLLVL.

The chain carries TRBV6-2 or TRBV6-3 and TRBJ2-7; maybe TRBD1 (5 bases). Germline V gene data show CDR1 as MNHEY and CDR2 as SVGEGT. The CDR3 length is 14 residues. V gave up 5 bases and J gave up 2 bases, with 13 bases separating them. CDR3 bases: TGTGCCAGCAGTATTCACGTGACAGCCTACGAGCAGTACTTC. Amino acid sequence: CASSIHVTAYEQYF.

This clonotype has ten or more counts. The V gene is TRBV7-8, the J gene TRBJ2-1; 8 bases match TRBD2. V gave up 5 bases and J gave up 0 bases; unmatched junction bases: 3. The CDR3 has 15 residues. Per the germline V gene, CDR1 is SGHVS and CDR2 is FQNEAQ. The CDR3 sequence is CASSRLAGSYNEQFF. The CDR3 DNA sequence: TGTGCCAGCAGCCGGCTAGCGGGCTCCTACAATGAGCAGTTCTTC.

The V call is TRBV12-3 or TRBV12-4, the J call TRBJ2-5, with D uncertain. V dropped 2 bases and J dropped 5 bases, with 15 bases sitting between them. The CDR3 extends over 15 amino acids. The CDR3 sequence: CASSLWETQGETQYF. In nucleotides, the CDR3 is TGTGCCAGCAGTTTATGGGAAACGCAAGGGGAGACCCAGTACTTC.

A word on this clonotype: A far more abundant clone sits one base away, making this likely a read error. The V gene is TRBV7-9, the J gene TRBJ2-3; 7 bases line up with TRBD2. CDR3 length: 17 amino acids. Per the germline V gene, CDR1 is SEHNR and CDR2 is FQNEAQ (reference sequence). After removal of 5 bases from V and 2 bases from J, the junction contained 13 bases not matched to a gene. CDR3 sequence reads: CASSVTGTIGITDTQYF. The CDR3 DNA follows: TGTGCCAGCAGCGTCACCGGGACTATCGGGATCACAGATACGCAGTATTTT.

By proportion, this clonotype is medium-sized. CDR3 DNA sequence: TGTGCCAGCAGTGGAGGGTCACCCCTCCACTTT. Its translation: CASSGGSPLHF. The V gene is TRBV2, the J gene TRBJ1-6; D remains unclear. The CDR3 is made up of 11 amino acids. Per germline, CDR1 SNHLY and CDR2 FYNNEI. With 4 bases removed from V and 10 bases from J, the gap between germline ends came to 5 bases. Variable domain in full (rest from reference TRBV2 and TRBJ1-6): EPEVTQTPSHQVTQMGQEVILRCVPISNHLYFYWYRQILGQKVEFLVSFYNNEISEKSEIFDDQFSVERPDGSNFTLKIRSTKLEDSAMYFCASSGGSPLHFGNGTRLTVT.

Turning to this clonotype: This may be a read error, as it is one base from a much larger clone. J is TRBJ1-1 and V is TRBV7-9; 8 nucleotides match TRBD1. Germline CDR1 and CDR2: SEHNR and FQNEAQ (reference sequence). CDR3 length: 13 amino acids. Trimming took 6 bases from V and 4 from J; bases not matched to a gene: 4. CDR3 sequence: CASSLQGVTEAFF. The CDR3 DNA reads TGTGCCAGCAGTCTACAGGGGGTCACTGAAGCTTTCTTT. Combining the CDR3 with reference TRBV7-9 and TRBJ1-1 gives the whole variable domain DTGVSQNPRHKITKRGQNVTFRCDPISEHNRLYWYRQTLGQGPEFLTYFQNEAQLEKSRLLSDRFSAERPKGSFSTLEIQRTEQGDSAMYLCASSLQGVTEAFFGQGTRLTVV.

As concerns this clonotype: A far bigger clonotype differs at one base, so this is likely a read error. The chain employs TRBV6-8 and TRBJ1-6; TRBD1 might be the D (6 bases). Per the germline V gene, CDR1 is MNHGY and CDR2 is SAAAGT. The CDR3 spans 14 residues. CDR3 DNA: TGTGCCAGCAGTTTCCGGACAGTTAATTCACCCATCCACTTT. Its translation: CASSFRTVNSPIHF.